Below, one TCR beta chain is given with its context. The germline CDR1 and CDR2 sequences are SGHRS and YFSETQ. Trimming at V came to 0 bases and at J to 1 base, leaving 5 bases not matched to a gene. This CDR3 region has 16 residues. Followed longitudinally, the Seattle patients had been enrolled during active infection. Here immunoSEQ multiplex PCR was the method, and the copy in TCRdb shows in-frame clones only, minus some. The sample records 300,000 to 400,000 clones, 75% to 90% being singletons. This entry belongs to a study of blood T cell repertoires in COVID-19. Study in general: Sites in the United States, Italy and Spain provided acute and convalescent COVID-19 samples. From T cells, B-cell-depleted T cells, or PBMCs came the material, which was cDNA or gDNA.

The sequence came from a woman in her forties or fifties with COVID-19, enrolled during active disease. The sequenced material came from peripheral blood. The chain recombines TRBV5-1 with TRBJ2-7, with 9 bases matching TRBD1. Here the CDR3 DNA reads TGCGCCAGCAGCTTGGGAGGGACAGGGAGTTCCTACGAGCAGTACTTC. Encoded protein: CASSLGGTGSSYEQYF.